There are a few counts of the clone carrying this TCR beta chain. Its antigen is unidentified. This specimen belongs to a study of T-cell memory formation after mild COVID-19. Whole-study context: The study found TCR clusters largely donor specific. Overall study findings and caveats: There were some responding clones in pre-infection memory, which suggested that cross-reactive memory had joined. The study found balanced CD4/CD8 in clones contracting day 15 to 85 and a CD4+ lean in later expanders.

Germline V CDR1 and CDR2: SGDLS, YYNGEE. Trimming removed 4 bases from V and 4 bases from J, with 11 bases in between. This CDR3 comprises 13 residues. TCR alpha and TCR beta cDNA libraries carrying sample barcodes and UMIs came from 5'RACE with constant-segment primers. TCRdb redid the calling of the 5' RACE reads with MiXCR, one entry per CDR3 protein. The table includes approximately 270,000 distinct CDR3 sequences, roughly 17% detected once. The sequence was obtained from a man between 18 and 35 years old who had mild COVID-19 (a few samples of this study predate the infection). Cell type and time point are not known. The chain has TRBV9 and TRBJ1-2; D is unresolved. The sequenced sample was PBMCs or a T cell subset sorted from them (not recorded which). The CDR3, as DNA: TGTGCCAGCAGCCCAGAGGTCGGCTATGGCTACACCTTC. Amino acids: CASSPEVGYGYTF. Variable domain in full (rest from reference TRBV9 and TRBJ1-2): DSGVTQTPKHLITATGQRVTLRCSPRSGDLSVYWYQQSLDQGLQFLIQYYNGEERAKGNILERFSAQQFPDLHSELNLSSLELGDSALYFCASSPEVGYGYTFGSGTRLTVV.